This entry lists 32 T cell receptor beta chains sequenced from one sample in a study of read filtering for tumor transcriptome and immune sequencing. Molecular barcoded adaptors covering alpha/delta and beta/gamma chains were used on approximately 440 ng RNA. TCRdb re-called the reads with MiXCR, one entry per CDR3 protein. Of about 24,000 distinct CDR3 sequences in the sample, 20% to 25% were seen once. Sequencing used a population of CD138-negative cells sorted from bone marrow. These receptors came from a donor over 35 with multiple myeloma.

In this sample, this clonotype is medium-sized. This chain uses TRBV12-3 or TRBV12-4 with TRBJ2-3; D call uncertain. V was clipped by 3 bases and J by 6 bases, with 10 bases between them. CDR3 length equals 13 residues. The CDR3 loop reads CASSFLLLDTQYF. CDR3 DNA: TGTGCCAGCAGTTTTCTCCTCCTGGATACGCAGTATTTT.

This clonotype occurred many times. The chain couples TRBV20-1 to TRBJ2-1, with 8 positions matching TRBD2. Germline values: CDR1 DFQATT, CDR2 SNEGSKA (reference sequence). The ends lost 6 bases at V and 1 base at J; junction bases unmatched: 8. This CDR3 contains 15 residues. The CDR3 DNA sequence: TGCAGTGCGGTAGGAGCGGGGGTATCCTACAATGAGCAGTTCTTC. Residues: CSAVGAGVSYNEQFF.

This clonotype was counted many times. In DNA form, the CDR3 reads TGTGCCAGCAGTTCATGGGGGGCTGAGGAAGCTTTCTTT. This gives the protein CASSSWGAEEAFF. The rearrangement links TRBV27 to TRBJ1-1; the D gene is possibly TRBD1 (6 bases). Germline-derived CDR1 and CDR2 are MNHEY and SMNVEV (reference sequence). V lost 4 bases to trimming and J lost 8 bases, with 14 bases between them. This CDR3 contains 13 residues.

A note on this clonotype: Compared with germline, one end of the junction differs, possibly owing to a read error. The chain employs TRBV29-1 and TRBJ2-5; 8 bases map to TRBD1. CDR3 length: 11 residues. The V gene's germline CDR1 is SQVTM and CDR2 ANQGSEA. CDR3 nucleotide sequence: TGCAGCGGTGAACAGGGGGTGACCCAGTACTTC. It is translated as CSGEQGVTQYF.

This clonotype occurred many times. The rearrangement uses TRBV5-1 and TRBJ2-5; no clear D gene. In germline, CDR1 is SGHRS, CDR2 YFSETQ. Trimming removed 4 bases at V and 4 bases at J, with 8 bases between. CDR3 size: 12 residues. CDR3 residues: CASSLLLETQYF. The DNA for the CDR3 is TGCGCCAGCAGCCTTTTGTTAGAGACCCAGTACTTC.

This clonotype was seen at least ten times. This chain links TRBV23-1 with TRBJ2-5, with 7 bases identical to TRBD1. TRBV23-1 falls under the ORF class, with uncertain function. CDR3 length: 14 residues. Trimming at V came to 0 bases and at J to 3 bases, leaving 1 base not matched to a gene. The CDR3 DNA sequence: TGCGCCAGCAGTCAATCGACAGGGAAAGAGACCCAGTACTTC. Its protein is CASSQSTGKETQYF.

The table lists this clonotype with a few counts. The conserved phenylalanine or tryptophan is not found at the CDR3 terminus, so this likely reflects a read error. The gene calls are TRBV2 and TRBJ2-5; D is perhaps TRBD2 (5 bases). This CDR3 is 14 amino acids long. Germline V gene data show CDR1 as SNHLY and CDR2 as FYNNEI. Trimming took off 7 bases at V and 2 bases at J, with 14 bases between the two ends. In DNA, the CDR3 is TGTGCCAGCAAGGAGGCGTTTAATCAAGAGACCCAGTACATC. Its translation is CASKEAFNQETQYI.

This clonotype has at least ten counts. The rearrangement joins TRBV20-1 to TRBJ2-4, with a tentative D call TRBD2 (6 bases). The CDR3 is 15 residues long. Trimming cost V 2 bases and J 0 bases, with 11 bases left between them. The germline CDR1 and CDR2 sequences are DFQATT and SNEGSKA (reference sequence). CDR3 coding DNA: TGCAGTGCTAGACCCTCGGGGGTAGCCAAAAACATTCAGTACTTC. Translating it yields CSARPSGVAKNIQYF.

This clonotype was observed a few times. V gene TRBV10-3 combines with J gene TRBJ1-1; tentatively, D is TRBD1 (5 bases). V lost 10 bases, J lost 2 bases, and 14 bases lay in between. The V gene's germline CDR1 is ENHRY and CDR2 SYGVKD. The CDR3 is 13 residues long. The CDR3 sequence is CATVRDRNTEAFF. The CDR3 coding sequence is TGTGCCACGGTCAGGGACCGTAACACTGAAGCTTTCTTT.

As regards this clonotype: The CDR3 carries no conserved terminal phenylalanine or tryptophan, so it likely arises from a read error. This chain connects TRBV6-1 to TRBJ1-5; 7 bases are a match to TRBD1. Germline trimming cut 8 bases from V and 4 bases from J; bases unmatched to any gene: 2. Germline V lookup: CDR1 MNHNS, CDR2 SASEGT. The CDR3 contains 12 residues. This CDR3 reads CASEQGNQPQHL. The DNA of the CDR3 is TGTGCCAGCGAACAGGGGAATCAGCCCCAGCATCTT.

This clonotype has ten or more counts. The chain uses TRBV4-1 and TRBJ1-1; no firm D call. With 0 bases removed from V and 1 base from J, the gap between germline ends came to 12 bases. There are 16 residues in the CDR3. Germline CDR1 and CDR2: MGHRA and YSYEKL. The CDR3 loop is CASSQDDSSSNTEAFF. The CDR3, as DNA: TGCGCCAGCAGCCAAGATGATAGTTCGTCGAACACTGAAGCTTTCTTT.

This clonotype was counted a single time. It may be a read error: a sequence one base away is much more abundant. The rearrangement uses TRBV29-1 and TRBJ2-2; D may be TRBD1 (6 bases). Trimming removed 7 bases at V and 6 bases at J, with 12 bases between. CDR1 and CDR2 (germline): SQVTM, ANQGSEA. The CDR3 extends over 12 amino acids. The CDR3 coding sequence is TGCAGCGGCACCGCAGGGGCCGGGGAGCTGTTTTTT. Residues: CSGTAGAGELFF.

For this clonotype: Since the CDR3 does not end with the conserved phenylalanine or tryptophan, this likely comes from a read error. The chain has TRBV4-2 and TRBJ2-3, with D possibly matching TRBD1 (5 bases). The germline gives CDR1 LGHNA, CDR2 YNFKEQ. The CDR3 runs to 13 residues. Trimming cost V 3 bases and J 7 bases, with 11 bases left between them. For the CDR3, the DNA is TGTGCCAGCAGCCAGGGGCCGCCGAATACGCAGTATTCT. The encoded protein is CASSQGPPNTQYS.

There are many counts of this clonotype. This chain's CDR3 is CASSYGRPGELFF. DNA of the CDR3: TGTGCCAGCAGTTACGGGCGTCCCGGGGAGCTGTTTTTT. This rearrangement joins TRBV6-2 or TRBV6-3 to TRBJ2-2; D is uncertain. Germline-derived CDR1 and CDR2 are MNHEY and SVGEGT. Trimming removed 2 bases at V and 6 bases at J, with 7 bases between. This CDR3 has 13 residues.

This clonotype was seen more than once but under ten times. This chain connects TRBV9 to TRBJ2-3; the D gene is possibly TRBD2 (7 bases). V lost 6 bases and J 6 bases, leaving 20 bases between the germline ends. Germline CDR1 reads SGDLS; CDR2 reads YYNGEE. This CDR3 is built from 15 residues. CDR3 sequence (DNA): TGTGCCAGCACCCCCAGAGGGGGGGATTCGGATACGCAGTATTTT. Residues: CASTPRGGDSDTQYF.

This clonotype appeared many times. The chain employs TRBV12-3 or TRBV12-4 and TRBJ1-4, with D maybe TRBD1 (6 bases). This CDR3 comprises 14 residues. Trimming pared 4 bases from V and 8 bases from J, leaving 14 bases between. The DNA of the CDR3 is TGTGCCAGCAGTTGGGGGGCGGGGAACGAAAAACTGTTTTTT. Amino acids: CASSWGAGNEKLFF.

This clonotype has more than one count but fewer than ten. The V and J genes are TRBV5-1 and TRBJ1-2; D not certain. The germline V gene encodes CDR1 SGHRS and CDR2 YFSETQ. Trimming shortened V by 0 bases and J by 4 bases, and 10 bases separated the two germline ends. CDR3 length equals 14 residues. The CDR3, as DNA: TGCGCCAGCAGCTTGGACCCGGTTGGCTATGGCTACACCTTC. It yields the protein CASSLDPVGYGYTF.

This clonotype was observed many times. This chain connects TRBV6-2 or TRBV6-3 to TRBJ2-7; no clear D. CDR1 is MNHEY and CDR2 is SVGEGT in the germline V gene. Trimming shortened V by 0 bases and J by 3 bases, and 6 bases separated the two germline ends. This CDR3 comprises 13 residues. CDR3 amino acids: CASSYSKSYEQYF. CDR3 DNA: TGTGCCAGCAGTTACTCGAAGAGCTACGAGCAGTACTTC.

This clonotype was found once. The chain employs TRBV2 and TRBJ1-3; D remains unclear. This CDR3 is built from 13 residues. Germline-derived CDR1 and CDR2 are SNHLY and FYNNEI. V gave up 6 bases and J gave up 0 bases, with 6 bases separating them. CDR3 DNA sequence: TGTGCCAGCAGCCCGGACTCTGGAAACACCATATATTTT. This sequence encodes CASSPDSGNTIYF.

This clonotype showed up many times. The V gene is TRBV20-1, the J gene TRBJ1-5, with a possible D match to TRBD1 (6 bases). The CDR3 loop spans 14 amino acids. V lost 5 bases to trimming and J lost 5 bases, with 16 bases between them. In germline, CDR1 is DFQATT, CDR2 SNEGSKA (reference sequence). CDR3 nucleotide sequence: TGCAGTGCTCCTACAGGGTCTTCAGATCAGCCCCAGCATTTT. This codes for CSAPTGSSDQPQHF.

This clonotype has just a few counts. This chain joins TRBV24-1 and TRBJ2-3; 8 bases line up with TRBD2. The CDR3 extends over 20 amino acids. Trimming removed 3 bases from V and 2 bases from J; junction bases left unmatched: 18. The germline gives CDR1 KGHDR, CDR2 SFDVKD. Here the CDR3 reads CATSDPSYGSTSGNTDTQYF. The CDR3 bases are TGTGCCACCAGTGATCCCTCCTATGGCTCAACTAGCGGAAACACAGATACGCAGTATTTT.

This clonotype was counted many times. The chain combines TRBV7-6 with TRBJ2-1, with TRBD2 as a possible D gene (6 bases). The germline CDR1 and CDR2 sequences are SGHVS and FNYEAQ. This CDR3 region has 12 residues. V was cut by 4 bases and J by 9 bases, with 10 bases left in between. In DNA form, the CDR3 reads TGTGCCAGCAGCTCGGACTATTTTGAGCAGTTCTTC. As protein: CASSSDYFEQFF.

This clonotype was counted a single time. At one boundary the junction diverges from the germline segment, which might be a read error. The chain combines TRBV4-1 with TRBJ2-5; 7 bases map to TRBD2. The CDR3 extends over 13 amino acids. Germline CDR1 MGHRA, CDR2 YSYEKL. The DNA of the CDR3 is TGCGCCAGCAGCCTGGGACTACAAGGGACCCAGTACTTC. Translated: CASSLGLQGTQYF.

Remarks on this clonotype: A much larger clone sits a single nucleotide away, making a read error possible. This chain joins TRBV28 and TRBJ2-7; 8 bases are a match to TRBD2. CDR1 MDHEN and CDR2 SYDVKM come from the germline V gene. Trimming cost V 5 bases and J 3 bases; bases outside gene matches: 9. The CDR3 is 15 amino acids. The DNA for the CDR3 is TGTGCCAGCAGTGGGGGGACTAGGGTTGACTACGAGCAGTACTTC. Its protein is CASSGGTRVDYEQYF.

The count of this clonotype is one. A much bigger clone sits one base away, suggesting this may be a read error. This chain connects TRBV28 to TRBJ2-6; D unresolved. The germline gives CDR1 MDHEN, CDR2 SYDVKM. This CDR3 is built from 17 residues. The CDR3 nucleotides read TGTGGCAGCAGTTTGGGCAGGACCTTCTCTGGGGCCAACGTCCTGACTTTC. Protein: CGSSLGRTFSGANVLTF.

As to this clonotype: A much larger clone is a single base away; this may be a read error. The rearrangement uses TRBV20-1 and TRBJ1-3; D gene ambiguous. Between the trimmed V and J ends, which lost 3 bases and 1 base, there was a span of 10 bases. Germline V CDR1 and CDR2: DFQATT, SNEGSKA (reference sequence). The CDR3 is made up of 14 amino acids. CDR3 coding DNA: TGCAGTGCTAGCGATGAGGGATCTGGAAACACCATATATTTT. Translated, it gives CSASDEGSGNTIYF.

The chain carries TRBV12-3 or TRBV12-4 and TRBJ1-6, with 9 positions matching TRBD1. CDR3 size: 15 residues. The V segment lost 5 bases and the J segment 5 bases; nucleotides outside the gene matches: 4. The CDR3 region has the DNA TGTGCCAGCAGTGAGCGGACAGGGGATAATTCACCCCTCCACTTT. Encoded protein: CASSERTGDNSPLHF.

This clonotype has a count of ten or more. This chain joins TRBV3-1 and TRBJ1-1; D gene uncertain. The CDR3 length is 12 residues. V shed 0 bases and J shed 10 bases, with 9 bases lying between them. Germline CDR1 is LGHDT and CDR2 is YNNKEL (reference sequence). The CDR3 is CASSQDVSIAFF. In nucleotides, the CDR3 is TGTGCCAGCAGCCAAGACGTATCCATAGCTTTCTTT. The full variable domain, completed using reference TRBV3-1 and TRBJ1-1, is DTAVSQTPKYLVTQMGNDKSIKCEQNLGHDTMYWYKQDSKKFLKIMFSYNNKELIINETVPNRFSPKSPDKAHLNLHINSLELGDSAVYFCASSQDVSIAFFGQGTRLTVV.

The rearrangement links TRBV27 to TRBJ2-7; weak D call: TRBD1 (6 bases). There are 14 residues in the CDR3. The germline V gene encodes CDR1 MNHEY and CDR2 SMNVEV (reference sequence). V lost 3 bases and J lost 2, with 11 bases in between. The CDR3 DNA reads TGTGCCAGCAGTTTTCAAGGGGGTCCCTACGAGCAGTACTTC. This gives the protein CASSFQGGPYEQYF.

This clonotype was detected ten times or more. The gene calls are TRBV5-1 and TRBJ2-2; D is uncertain. Trimming pared 4 bases from V and 2 bases from J, leaving 12 bases between. Germline assignment: CDR1 SGHRS and CDR2 YFSETQ. The CDR3 extends over 15 amino acids. CDR3 sequence (DNA): TGCGCCAGCAGCAAAGACCTGGGCAACACCGGGGAGCTGTTTTTT. Protein: CASSKDLGNTGELFF.

This clonotype was seen at least ten times. CDR3 in amino acids: CASSYTTSTDTQYF. CDR3 DNA: TGCGCCAGCAGCTACACTACTAGCACAGATACGCAGTATTTT. The rearrangement links TRBV5-1 to TRBJ1-4; D not resolved. The end of the DNA aligns better with TRBJ2-3, so the J call may be wrong. Germline CDR1 is SGHRS and CDR2 is YFSETQ. The CDR3 totals 14 residues.

This clonotype was picked up many times. The chain carries TRBV3-1 and TRBJ2-2, with 13 bases lining up with TRBD2. The CDR3 extends over 16 amino acids. Per germline, CDR1 LGHDT and CDR2 YNNKEL (reference sequence). After removal of 0 bases from V and 6 bases from J, the junction contained 1 base not matched to a gene. CDR3: CASSQETSGGAGELFF. The DNA of the CDR3 is TGTGCCAGCAGCCAAGAAACTAGCGGGGGGGCCGGGGAGCTGTTTTTT.